The 22 T cell receptor beta chains below were found in one sample sequenced in a study of post-analysis software for immune sequencing data. Study results and caveats: TRBV5-6, TRBV5-1 and TRBV20-1 were among a few TRBV segments more frequent in patients than controls.

Researchers reported that TCR beta cDNA libraries carried unique molecular identifiers. TCRdb redid the calling of the PCR reads with MiXCR, one entry per CDR3 protein. Seen here are roughly 800,000 distinct CDR3 sequences, approximately 30% observed once, and the top ten hold more than 0.55%. Their antigens remain unidentified. Sequencing input: blood. The receptors originated from a girl between 10 and 17 years old with multiple sclerosis.

The table lists this clonotype with a few counts. The chain is built from TRBV12-3 or TRBV12-4 and TRBJ2-6; TRBD1 matches at 9 bases. The CDR3 contains 17 residues. V dropped 6 bases and J dropped 0; count of bases not matched to a gene: 6. The DNA for the CDR3 is TGTGCCAGCAGAACCGGGACAGGGAGCTCTGGGGCCAACGTCCTGACTTTC. Amino acids: CASRTGTGSSGANVLTF.

The CDR3 loop is CASSSLRAVRAKNIQYF. CDR3 nucleotide sequence: TGTGCCAGCAGTTCCCTCCGGGCGGTACGAGCCAAAAACATTCAGTACTTC. This chain links TRBV28 with TRBJ2-4; no clear D gene. Germline lookup yields CDR1 MDHEN and CDR2 SYDVKM. Deletions cut 4 bases from V and 0 bases from J, with 16 bases between. The CDR3 covers 17 residues.

The chain is built from TRBV20-1 and TRBJ2-1; 9 nucleotides agree with TRBD2. J gave up 3 bases and V 0 bases, and 6 bases lay outside the gene matches. The germline V gene has CDR1 DFQATT and CDR2 SNEGSKA (reference sequence). The CDR3 totals 16 residues. The CDR3 region is CSARESSGTLYNEQFF. DNA for the CDR3: TGCAGTGCTAGAGAGTCTAGCGGGACACTCTACAATGAGCAGTTCTTC.

V usage is TRBV20-1 and J usage is TRBJ1-6; D unresolved. The V and J ends lost 0 bases and 3 bases respectively, with 12 bases between them. Per the germline V gene, CDR1 is DFQATT and CDR2 is SNEGSKA (reference sequence). The CDR3 consists of 16 residues. The CDR3 DNA is TGCAGTGCTAGAGATTTCGGAAGGGACTATAATTCACCCCTCCACTTT. This translates into CSARDFGRDYNSPLHF.

The V call is TRBV2, the J call TRBJ1-6, with unresolved D. CDR3 length: 15 residues. Trimming cost V 2 bases and J 7 bases, with 12 bases left between them. In germline, CDR1 is SNHLY, CDR2 FYNNEI. The CDR3 DNA reads as TGTGCCAGCAGTGAACTGGTTTCGCGAAATTCACCCCTCCACTTT. Translating it yields CASSELVSRNSPLHF.

This clonotype was seen only a few times. This chain connects TRBV6-5 to TRBJ2-1; TRBD1 aligns across 9 bases. V gave up 6 bases and J gave up 7 bases; unmatched junction bases: 7. The CDR3 sequence is 14 residues long. The V gene's germline CDR1 is MNHEY and CDR2 SVGAGI. In nucleotides, the CDR3 is TGTGCCAGCAGCCCCGGGACAGGGCCTAATGAGCAGTTCTTC. As protein: CASSPGTGPNEQFF.

The genes are TRBV28 and TRBJ2-1; D unresolved. V was clipped by 7 bases and J by 4 bases, with 5 bases between them. This CDR3 is 11 amino acids long. The germline V gene encodes CDR1 MDHEN and CDR2 SYDVKM. The CDR3 protein is CASNNYNEQFF. CDR3 DNA sequence: TGTGCCAGCAACAATTACAATGAGCAGTTCTTC.

The chain recombines TRBV5-1 with TRBJ2-1; D assignment may be TRBD1 or TRBD2 (5 bases each). CDR1 and CDR2 (germline): SGHRS, YFSETQ. The V and J ends lost 2 bases and 4 bases respectively, with 10 bases between them. The CDR3 consists of 14 residues. The DNA for the CDR3 is TGCGCCAGCAGCTTCCGGGACGGATACAATGAGCAGTTCTTC. Its translation: CASSFRDGYNEQFF.

This clonotype was observed a few times. The chain links TRBV7-8 to TRBJ2-4, with TRBD2 as a possible D gene (6 bases). The CDR3 has 15 residues. CDR1 and CDR2 (germline): SGHVS, FQNEAQ. The V end lost 5 bases, the J end lost 3 bases, and 14 bases lay between the germline ends. The CDR3 region is CASSPRRSGKNIQYF. CDR3 sequence (DNA): TGTGCCAGCAGCCCCAGACGTAGCGGCAAAAACATTCAGTACTTC. Combining the CDR3 with reference TRBV7-8 and TRBJ2-4 gives the whole variable domain GAGVSQSPRYKVAKRGQDVALRCDPISGHVSLFWYQQALGQGPEFLTYFQNEAQLDKSGLPSDRFFAERPEGSVSTLKIQRTQQEDSAVYLCASSPRRSGKNIQYFGAGTRLSVL.

The CDR3, as DNA: TGTGCCAGCAGCTTCCCCGGTGGGGACAGGAGGGACGGCTACACCTTC. Translating gives CASSFPGGDRRDGYTF. The chain recombines TRBV5-6 with TRBJ1-2; 8 nucleotides match TRBD1. The CDR3 is 16 residues long. The germline gives CDR1 SGHDT, CDR2 YYEEEE. Germline trimming cut 2 bases from V and 8 bases from J; bases unmatched to any gene: 14.

The CDR3 DNA follows: TGCAGCGCCCGACGGGGATTAACCTACGAGCAGTACTTC. It codes for CSARRGLTYEQYF. The chain is built from TRBV29-1 and TRBJ2-7, with a tentative D call TRBD2 (5 bases). Germline values: CDR1 SQVTM, CDR2 ANQGSEA. The length of the CDR3 is 13 residues. V was shortened by 7 bases and J by 2 bases, with 15 bases between the two germline ends.

This clonotype was observed many times. The chain couples TRBV2 to TRBJ2-7, with TRBD1 matching over 8 bases. Germline V gives CDR1 SNHLY, CDR2 FYNNEI. V was pared by 4 bases and J by 5 bases, with 4 bases of the junction left unmatched. The CDR3 loop spans 13 amino acids. DNA of the CDR3: TGTGCCAGCAGTGCGGACAGGGTGAACGAGCAGTACTTC. Translation gives CASSADRVNEQYF.

Comments on this clonotype: Being one base from a much bigger clone, this may be a read error. The chain recombines TRBV27 with TRBJ2-1, with D perhaps matching TRBD2 (6 bases). The CDR3 spans 12 residues. The V gene lost 2 bases and the J gene lost 9 bases, with 8 bases spanning the gap. Looked up from germline, CDR1 is MNHEY and CDR2 is SMNVEV (reference sequence). CDR3 DNA: TGTGCCAGCAGTTTACCCGGGGGTGAGCAGTTCTTC. It is translated as CASSLPGGEQFF.

The rearrangement links TRBV3-1 to TRBJ2-5; D is undetermined. The J call is uncertain, as TRBJ2-7 better fits the DNA end. Germline loops: CDR1 LGHDT, CDR2 YNNKEL (reference sequence). CDR3 length: 13 amino acids. CDR3: CASSRHRTDEQYF. DNA of the CDR3: TGTGCCAGCAGCCGACACCGGACCGACGAGCAGTACTTC.

The rearrangement joins TRBV5-1 to TRBJ1-3; D remains unclear. Per the germline V gene, CDR1 is SGHRS and CDR2 is YFSETQ. The CDR3 sequence is 16 residues long. V was shortened by 0 bases and J by 0 bases, with 10 bases between the two germline ends. The CDR3, as DNA: TGCGCCAGCAGCTTGGGAGGGTTGAGCTCTGGAAACACCATATATTTT. This translates into CASSLGGLSSGNTIYF.

CDR3 sequence (DNA): TGTGCCAGCTCACCACACTTGGACACTGAAGCTTTCTTT. Residues: CASSPHLDTEAFF. V gene TRBV18 combines with J gene TRBJ1-1, with D uncertain. Between the trimmed V and J ends, which lost 1 base and 3 bases, there was a span of 6 bases. The CDR3 extends over 13 amino acids. Looked up from germline, CDR1 is KGHSH and CDR2 is LQKENI.

Concerning this clonotype: Possible read error: a much larger clone is one base away. The chain combines TRBV29-1 with TRBJ2-1; 10 bases are shared with TRBD1. The CDR3 is 13 residues long. Germline CDR1 is SQVTM and CDR2 is ANQGSEA. V lost 7 bases to trimming and J lost 11 bases; unmatched junction nucleotides: 11. In DNA, the CDR3 is TGCAGCGATAAGGGACAGGGGAAGGGTAAGCAGTTCTTC. Its protein is CSDKGQGKGKQFF.

This clonotype was counted between two and nine times. The rearrangement links TRBV5-1 to TRBJ1-4; TRBD1 matches 12 bases. CDR1 is SGHRS, CDR2 YFSETQ, per germline. There are 16 residues in the CDR3. The J segment lost 8 bases and the V segment lost 4 bases, leaving 9 bases of the junction unmatched. In DNA form, the CDR3 reads TGCGCCAGCAGCACGGGACAGGGGGCAGATCAGGAAAAACTGTTTTTT. Protein: CASSTGQGADQEKLFF. The variable domain in full, completed from reference TRBV5-1 and TRBJ1-4, reads KAGVTQTPRYLIKTRGQQVTLSCSPISGHRSVSWYQQTPGQGLQFLFEYFSETQRNKGNFPGRFSGRQFSNSRSEMNVSTLELGDSALYLCASSTGQGADQEKLFFGSGTQLSVL.

This clonotype was seen a few times. The chain combines TRBV29-1 with TRBJ2-7; no clear D. V was clipped by 7 bases and J by 3 bases, with 10 bases between them. The CDR3 spans 11 residues. Germline lookup yields CDR1 SQVTM and CDR2 ANQGSEA. CDR3 region: CSAWNVYEQYF. In nucleotides, the CDR3 is TGCAGCGCCTGGAACGTCTACGAGCAGTACTTC.

With respect to this clonotype: This may be a read error, as it is one base from a much larger clone. The V and J genes are TRBV20-1 and TRBJ2-3; D unclear. CDR1 and CDR2 from the germline V gene are DFQATT and SNEGSKA (reference sequence). The CDR3 spans 13 residues. The ends were cut back, 0 bases at V and 5 bases at J, with 9 bases in the middle. The CDR3 region is CSARDLRRDTQYF. In DNA form, the CDR3 reads TGCAGTGCTAGAGATCTCCGGAGAGATACGCAGTATTTT.

J is TRBJ2-5 and V is TRBV29-1; TRBD2 matches at 7 bases. Germline loops: CDR1 SQVTM, CDR2 ANQGSEA. V was clipped by 7 bases and J by 5 bases; unmatched bases: 13. This CDR3 spans 14 amino acids. The CDR3, as DNA: TGCAGCGGCCGCCTCTTCGGGCGGGGGGAGACCCAGTACTTC. Amino acids: CSGRLFGRGETQYF.

There are a few counts of this clonotype. The CDR3 region has the DNA TGCGCCAGCAGCCACAACCAGGGTTCCTACGAGCAGTACTTC. As protein: CASSHNQGSYEQYF. V is TRBV4-3 and J is TRBJ2-7, with D possibly matching TRBD1 (5 bases). Germline V lookup: CDR1 LGHNA, CDR2 YSLEER. The germline V and J ends were trimmed by 3 bases and 1 base, with 10 bases remaining between them. There are 14 residues in the CDR3.